This TCR beta chain came from a study of T cell responses to AZD1222 COVID-19 vaccine. General study results and limits: Of spike-specific TCRs, nearly half reportedly target regions left unmutated in variants. Two AZD1222 administrations were followed by greater Spike-specific TCR breadth and depth. Clonal diversity may have been underestimated, and the donors were mostly white British, with more females than males. Among vaccine-associated CD4 TCRs, coverage spanned spike, with dominance at 160-218 and 743-854.

Assay used: immunoSEQ multiplex PCR; TCRdb lists only in-frame clones, some missing. The sample records around 160,000 clones, roughly 90% being singletons. About this clone: Its antigen is as yet unknown.

From germline, CDR1 is MNHEY and CDR2 SVGEGT. V was cut by 2 bases and J by 6 bases, with 16 bases left in between. The CDR3 has 15 amino acids. Sequences were derived from peripheral blood, sampled on day 0 of AZD1222 vaccination. This receptor was taken from an adult in good health. The J gene is TRBJ1-1, the V gene TRBV6-2 or TRBV6-3, with D perhaps TRBD1 (5 bases). The CDR3 nucleotides read TGTGCCAGCAGTTACGGTCCCTCTAAAGGGGCTGAAGCTTTCTTT. Residues: CASSYGPSKGAEAFF.